These T cell receptor beta chains were read from a single sample in a study of blood T cell repertoires in COVID-19. The table came from immunoSEQ multiplex PCR; TCRdb's copy has only in-frame clones and leaves some out. The data hold some 270,000 clones, with roughly 86% observed a single time. The specimen was peripheral blood. These receptors came from a man between 35 and 55 years old with active or convalescent COVID-19. Each CDR3 is given with its conserved first and last residue. Fields, in order: V gene, D gene, clone size, J gene, CDR3 protein, CDR3 DNA. A D gene is named only where the DNA matches it firmly. Clone size appears in some rows only: once, few, many, or a class for an expanded clone.

V: TRBV6-5
D: TRBD1
size: .
J: TRBJ1-2
CDR3: CASRNPGQTYGYTF
DNA: TGTGCCAGCCGAAACCCGGGACAGACCTATGGCTACACCTTC

V: TRBV7-9
D: TRBD2
size: .
J: TRBJ2-3
CDR3: CASSLGTSPTQYF
DNA: TGTGCCAGCAGCCTCGGGACTAGCCCTACGCAGTATTTT

V: TRBV4-1
D: TRBD1
size: .
J: TRBJ2-2
CDR3: CASSQVQGTNTGELFF
DNA: TGCGCCAGCAGCCAAGTACAGGGGACGAACACCGGGGAGCTGTTTTTT

V: TRBV27
D: TRBD1
size: .
J: TRBJ2-2
CDR3: CASRSGAGGTGELFF
DNA: TGTGCCAGCAGATCTGGTGCAGGGGGCACGGGGGAGCTGTTTTTT

V: TRBV19
D: .
size: .
J: TRBJ1-2
CDR3: CASSETGTNYGYTF
DNA: TGTGCCAGTAGTGAAACAGGGACTAACTATGGCTACACCTTC

V: TRBV13
D: TRBD1
size: .
J: TRBJ1-3
CDR3: CASSPQGENTIYF
DNA: TGTGCCAGCAGTCCACAGGGGGAAAACACCATATATTTT

V: TRBV11-3
D: .
size: .
J: TRBJ2-7
CDR3: CASSLDRGGIGYEQYF
DNA: TGTGCCAGCAGCTTAGATCGTGGCGGGATAGGATACGAGCAGTACTTC

V: TRBV24-1
D: .
size: few
J: TRBJ2-3
CDR3: CATSDLHLGPDDTQYF
DNA: TGTGCCACCAGTGATTTGCACTTGGGGCCGGATGATACGCAGTATTTT

V: TRBV19
D: .
size: once
J: TRBJ2-1
CDR3: CASSWGASNEQFF
DNA: TGTGCCAGTAGTTGGGGCGCTAGCAATGAGCAGTTCTTC

V: TRBV5-4
D: TRBD1
size: few
J: TRBJ2-1
CDR3: CASSWGQGALKQFF
DNA: TGTGCCAGCAGTTGGGGACAGGGGGCGTTGAAGCAGTTCTTC

V: TRBV5-4
D: TRBD2
size: .
J: TRBJ2-7
CDR3: CASSSPGPLAGAYEQYF
DNA: TGTGCCAGCAGCTCCCCGGGGCCGCTAGCGGGAGCCTACGAGCAGTACTTC

V: TRBV5-4
D: .
size: .
J: TRBJ2-3
CDR3: CASSARSGGSTDTQYF
DNA: TGTGCCAGCAGCGCTCGGTCTGGGGGCAGCACAGATACGCAGTATTTT

V: TRBV7-2
D: TRBD1
size: .
J: TRBJ2-3
CDR3: CASSRQGSTDTQYF
DNA: TGTGCCAGCAGTCGACAGGGGTCCACAGATACGCAGTATTTT

V: TRBV6-5
D: .
size: .
J: TRBJ1-2
CDR3: CASSPQSTGYGYTF
DNA: TGTGCCAGCAGCCCACAATCCACAGGGTATGGCTACACCTTC

V: TRBV5-6
D: TRBD1
size: .
J: TRBJ2-5
CDR3: CASSSKWTGGETQYF
DNA: TGTGCCAGCAGCTCGAAGTGGACAGGGGGTGAGACCCAGTACTTC

V: TRBV13
D: .
size: once
J: TRBJ2-1
CDR3: CASSQQDSGTQQFF
DNA: TGTGCCAGCAGCCAACAAGACTCCGGGACACAGCAGTTCTTC

V: TRBV4-1
D: TRBD1
size: .
J: TRBJ1-4
CDR3: CASGEGATNEKLFF
DNA: TGCGCCAGCGGAGAGGGGGCCACTAATGAAAAACTGTTTTTT

V: TRBV6-5
D: .
size: .
J: TRBJ1-6
CDR3: CASSPRGQYNSPLHF
DNA: TGTGCCAGCAGTCCCAGAGGACAATATAATTCACCCCTCCACTTT

V: TRBV6-1
D: .
size: few
J: TRBJ2-7
CDR3: CASSELLSYEQYF
DNA: TGTGCCAGCAGTGAACTTCTATCCTACGAGCAGTACTTC

V: TRBV30
D: TRBD1
size: .
J: TRBJ1-1
CDR3: CAWTTQGDEAFF
DNA: TGTGCCTGGACCACCCAGGGGGATGAAGCTTTCTTT

V: TRBV7-2
D: TRBD1
size: .
J: TRBJ1-4
CDR3: CASSFPGTGFEKLFF
DNA: TGTGCCAGCAGCTTTCCCGGGACAGGGTTCGAAAAACTGTTTTTT

V: TRBV14
D: TRBD1
size: .
J: TRBJ1-1
CDR3: CASSQESRGPTEAFF
DNA: TGTGCCAGCAGCCAAGAGTCCAGGGGGCCCACTGAAGCTTTCTTT

V: TRBV12-1
D: .
size: few
J: TRBJ1-6
CDR3: CASSFKQRHNSPLHF
DNA: TGTGCCAGCAGCTTTAAACAGCGGCATAATTCACCCCTCCACTTT

V: TRBV11-3
D: TRBD1
size: .
J: TRBJ2-3
CDR3: CASSPWTGGSSGGTDTQYF
DNA: TGTGCCAGCAGCCCCTGGACAGGGGGCAGTAGCGGAGGCACAGATACGCAGTATTTT

V: TRBV27
D: TRBD1
size: once
J: TRBJ2-2
CDR3: CASSLSGTGLSPGELFF
DNA: TGTGCCAGCAGTTTATCAGGGACAGGGCTTTCTCCCGGGGAGCTGTTTTTT

V: TRBV10-1
D: .
size: few
J: TRBJ2-2
CDR3: CASSDTNTGELFF
DNA: TGCGCCAGCAGTGACACGAACACCGGGGAGCTGTTTTTT

V: TRBV4-1
D: TRBD2
size: few
J: TRBJ2-1
CDR3: CASSQWTSGGLNEQFF
DNA: TGCGCCAGCAGCCAATGGACTAGCGGGGGACTTAATGAGCAGTTCTTC

V: TRBV7-6
D: .
size: .
J: TRBJ1-1
CDR3: CASSLNLGARGLAFF
DNA: TGTGCCAGCAGCTTAAATCTGGGGGCGCGAGGTTTAGCTTTCTTT

V: TRBV11-2
D: .
size: .
J: TRBJ1-3
CDR3: CASSLGAGVGNTIYF
DNA: TGTGCCAGCAGCTTAGGGGCCGGGGTTGGAAACACCATATATTTT

V: TRBV5-1
D: TRBD1
size: .
J: TRBJ2-2
CDR3: CASSEGARGTGELFF
DNA: TGCGCCAGCTCCGAGGGGGCGCGAGGCACCGGGGAGCTGTTTTTT

V: TRBV30
D: .
size: .
J: TRBJ1-5
CDR3: CAWSGGGADQPQHF
DNA: TGTGCCTGGAGTGGTGGGGGGGCCGATCAGCCCCAGCATTTT

V: TRBV6-2/TRBV6-3
D: .
size: .
J: TRBJ2-3
CDR3: CASSYSKVRTLQFTDTQYF
DNA: TGTGCCAGCAGTTACTCGAAGGTGAGGACACTACAATTCACAGATACGCAGTATTTT

V: TRBV29-1
D: .
size: .
J: TRBJ2-5
CDR3: CSGTQQQETQYF
DNA: TGCAGCGGCACACAGCAACAAGAGACCCAGTACTTC

V: TRBV10-3
D: .
size: .
J: TRBJ2-7
CDR3: CAISESIGGLHSYEQYF
DNA: TGTGCCATCAGTGAGTCGATAGGGGGTCTCCACTCCTACGAGCAGTACTTC

V: TRBV6-1
D: TRBD2
size: .
J: TRBJ2-1
CDR3: CASSEWGLVSEQFF
DNA: TGTGCCAGCAGTGAATGGGGACTAGTCAGTGAGCAGTTCTTC

V: TRBV28
D: .
size: .
J: TRBJ2-7
CDR3: CASSLRYEQYF
DNA: TGTGCCAGCAGTTTACGGTACGAGCAGTACTTC

V: TRBV6-1
D: .
size: .
J: TRBJ1-6
CDR3: CASSEVAGSNSPLHF
DNA: TGTGCCAGCAGTGAGGTGGCGGGGTCCAATTCACCCCTCCACTTT

V: TRBV27
D: .
size: .
J: TRBJ2-1
CDR3: CASSLGGGNEQFF
DNA: TGTGCCAGCAGCTTAGGGGGGGGGAATGAGCAGTTCTTC

V: TRBV4-2
D: TRBD2
size: .
J: TRBJ2-5
CDR3: CASTEAGGAGETQYF
DNA: TGTGCCAGCACCGAGGCGGGGGGGGCGGGAGAGACCCAGTACTTC

V: TRBV5-1
D: TRBD1
size: .
J: TRBJ1-6
CDR3: CASSLGTARGNSPLHF
DNA: TGCGCCAGCAGCCTAGGGACAGCCCGTGGGAATTCACCCCTCCACTTT

V: TRBV7-6
D: TRBD2
size: .
J: TRBJ2-1
CDR3: CASSPLAGAYNEQFF
DNA: TGTGCCAGCAGCCCCCTAGCGGGGGCTTACAATGAGCAGTTCTTC

V: TRBV29-1
D: TRBD1
size: .
J: TRBJ2-7
CDR3: CSVAGQGENYEQYF
DNA: TGCAGCGTTGCTGGACAGGGAGAAAATTACGAGCAGTACTTC

V: TRBV5-5
D: TRBD1
size: .
J: TRBJ2-7
CDR3: CASSPIGTGFYEQYF
DNA: TGTGCCAGCAGCCCCATAGGGACAGGGTTCTACGAGCAGTACTTC

V: TRBV7-9
D: .
size: .
J: TRBJ1-2
CDR3: CASSLGGGQSLYGYTF
DNA: TGTGCCAGCAGCTTAGGTGGGGGCCAATCTCTCTATGGCTACACCTTC

V: TRBV5-5
D: .
size: .
J: TRBJ1-2
CDR3: CASSLEQHNYGYTF
DNA: TGTGCCAGCAGCTTGGAACAGCATAACTATGGCTACACCTTC

V: TRBV5-4
D: .
size: .
J: TRBJ1-2
CDR3: CASSFGMDSNYGYTF
DNA: TGTGCCAGCAGCTTTGGGATGGACAGCAACTATGGCTACACCTTC

V: TRBV6-4
D: .
size: .
J: TRBJ1-1
CDR3: CASSQQTNTEAFF
DNA: TGTGCCAGCAGTCAACAGACAAACACTGAAGCTTTCTTT

V: TRBV7-9
D: TRBD2
size: once
J: TRBJ2-1
CDR3: CASSLGTGGTYNEQFF
DNA: TGTGCCAGCAGCTTAGGAACGGGAGGAACCTACAATGAGCAGTTCTTC

V: TRBV18
D: .
size: .
J: TRBJ2-7
CDR3: CASSPGGFYGRGEQYF
DNA: TGTGCCAGCTCACCAGGTGGTTTCTACGGAAGGGGCGAGCAGTACTTC

V: TRBV9
D: .
size: .
J: TRBJ2-2
CDR3: CASSARGLANTGELFF
DNA: TGTGCCAGCAGCGCCAGGGGTTTGGCGAACACCGGGGAGCTGTTTTTT

V: TRBV4-1
D: TRBD2
size: .
J: TRBJ2-3
CDR3: CASSQVGFSGGAGADTQYF
DNA: TGCGCCAGCAGCCAAGTCGGTTTTAGCGGGGGGGCCGGGGCAGATACGCAGTATTTT

V: TRBV19
D: TRBD1
size: .
J: TRBJ1-6
CDR3: CASSNPGQSPLHF
DNA: TGTGCCAGTAGTAACCCGGGACAGTCACCCCTCCACTTT

V: TRBV9
D: .
size: .
J: TRBJ1-1
CDR3: CASSVAYGDTEAFF
DNA: TGTGCCAGCAGCGTAGCTTATGGAGACACTGAAGCTTTCTTT

V: TRBV27
D: TRBD1
size: .
J: TRBJ1-5
CDR3: CASRQGYSNQPQHF
DNA: TGTGCCAGCCGACAGGGGTATAGCAATCAGCCCCAGCATTTT

V: TRBV15
D: TRBD2
size: .
J: TRBJ2-7
CDR3: CATRGGRTYEQYF
DNA: TGTGCCACCAGGGGGGGGAGGACCTACGAGCAGTACTTC